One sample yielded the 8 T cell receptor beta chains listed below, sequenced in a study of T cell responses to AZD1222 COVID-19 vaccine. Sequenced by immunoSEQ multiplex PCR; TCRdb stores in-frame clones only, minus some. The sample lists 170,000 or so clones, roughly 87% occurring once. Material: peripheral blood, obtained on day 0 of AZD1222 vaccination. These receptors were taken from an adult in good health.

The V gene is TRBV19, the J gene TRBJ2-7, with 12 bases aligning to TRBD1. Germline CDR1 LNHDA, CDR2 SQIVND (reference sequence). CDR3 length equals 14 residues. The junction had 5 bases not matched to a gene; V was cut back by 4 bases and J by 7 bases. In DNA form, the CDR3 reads TGTGCCAGTAGTAGGGGACAGGGGGCGCGAGAGCAGTACTTC. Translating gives CASSRGQGAREQYF.

This CDR3 is CATSRDRAGNTIYF. DNA of the CDR3: TGTGCCACCAGCAGAGATCGGGCGGGAAACACCATATATTTT. The J gene is TRBJ1-3, the V gene TRBV15; D remains unclear. V dropped 0 bases and J dropped 4 bases, with 7 bases sitting between them. Germline-derived CDR1 and CDR2 are LNHNV and YYDKDF (reference sequence). The CDR3 spans 14 residues.

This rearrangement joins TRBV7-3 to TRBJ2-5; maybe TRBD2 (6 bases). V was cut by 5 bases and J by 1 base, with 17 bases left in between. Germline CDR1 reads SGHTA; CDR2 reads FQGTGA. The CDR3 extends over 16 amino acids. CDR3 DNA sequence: TGTGCCAGCAGCAAAGGGACTTTGGCGGCCCAAGAGACCCAGTACTTC. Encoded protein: CASSKGTLAAQETQYF.

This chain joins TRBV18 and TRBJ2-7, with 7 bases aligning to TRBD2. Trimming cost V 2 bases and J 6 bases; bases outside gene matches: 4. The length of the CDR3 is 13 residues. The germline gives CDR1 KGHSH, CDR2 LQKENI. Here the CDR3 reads CASSPREGPEQYF. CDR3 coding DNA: TGTGCCAGCTCACCAAGGGAGGGACCCGAGCAGTACTTC.

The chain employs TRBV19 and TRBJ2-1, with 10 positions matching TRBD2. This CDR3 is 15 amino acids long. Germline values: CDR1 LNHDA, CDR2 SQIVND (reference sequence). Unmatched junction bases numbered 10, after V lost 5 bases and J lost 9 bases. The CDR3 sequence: CASSGSGRAGVEQFF. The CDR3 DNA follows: TGTGCCAGTAGTGGGAGCGGGAGGGCCGGGGTTGAGCAGTTCTTC.

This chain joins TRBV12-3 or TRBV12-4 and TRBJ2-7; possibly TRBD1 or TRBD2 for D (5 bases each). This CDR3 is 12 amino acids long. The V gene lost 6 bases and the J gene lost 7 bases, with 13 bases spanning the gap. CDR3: CASSSSGLEQYF. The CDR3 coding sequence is TGTGCCAGCAGCTCCTCGGGGCTAGAGCAGTACTTC.

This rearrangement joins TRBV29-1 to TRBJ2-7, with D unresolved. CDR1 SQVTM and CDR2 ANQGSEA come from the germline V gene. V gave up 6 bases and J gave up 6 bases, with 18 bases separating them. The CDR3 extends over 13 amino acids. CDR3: CSVRKEPIPEQYF. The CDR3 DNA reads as TGCAGCGTCCGGAAGGAGCCCATCCCCGAGCAGTACTTC.

The CDR3 nucleotides read TGTGCCAGTACCGACACCGGACTAGCGGGAGTAGCAGATACGCAGTATTTT. It specifies CASTDTGLAGVADTQYF. The genes are TRBV19 and TRBJ2-3; TRBD2 agrees at 13 bases. The CDR3 sequence is 17 residues long. CDR1 is LNHDA, CDR2 SQIVND, per germline (reference sequence). V gave up 7 bases and J gave up 4 bases; unmatched junction bases: 11.